The TCR beta chain described here comes from a study of identical twins. TCRdb ran MiXCR on the 5' RACE reads and lists one entry per CDR3 protein. The table has about 280,000 distinct CDR3 sequences, less than 9% seen once; the top ten hold over 2%. This CDR3 comprises 17 residues. V was clipped by 4 bases and J by 0 bases, with 16 bases between them. Every sampled donor was Caucasian and healthy. These data are also associated with another study on yellow fever vaccine responses in identical twins.

The origin of this receptor is a woman under 30 in good health. V usage is TRBV12-3 or TRBV12-4 and J usage is TRBJ1-5; D unresolved. Sequences were obtained from memory (CD45RO+) T cells sorted from blood. DNA of the CDR3: TGTGCCAGCAGTTCCATTCCCTATACTTATAGCAATCAGCCCCAGCATTTT. Amino acids: CASSSIPYTYSNQPQHF.